What follows are 24 T cell receptor beta chains derived from one specimen sequenced in a study of T-cell memory formation after mild COVID-19. TCRdb re-derived calls from the 5' RACE reads in MiXCR, one entry per CDR3 protein. The sample comprises over 350,000 distinct CDR3 sequences, roughly 15% of which are singletons, and 20% to 25% rests with the top ten. Source material: PBMCs or a T cell subset sorted from them (not recorded which). The source of these receptors is a man aged 18 to 35 who had mild COVID-19 (a few samples of this study predate the infection). Cell type and time point are not known.

The chain recombines TRBV5-1 with TRBJ2-7; 8 nucleotides line up with TRBD1. CDR3 length equals 14 residues. Germline assignment: CDR1 SGHRS and CDR2 YFSETQ. The V and J ends lost 3 bases and 3 bases, in that order; junction bases with no gene match: 5. The CDR3 is CASSSDRGGYEQYF. The CDR3 DNA is TGCGCCAGCAGCTCAGACAGGGGTGGCTACGAGCAGTACTTC.

This clonotype was observed a few times. The chain uses TRBV9 and TRBJ2-1; possible D gene TRBD2, 5 bases. The CDR3 contains 16 residues. V was cut by 0 bases and J by 2 bases, with 12 bases left in between. From germline, CDR1 is SGDLS and CDR2 YYNGEE. Here the CDR3 reads CASSVVGWGAYNEQFF. CDR3 in DNA: TGTGCCAGCAGCGTAGTGGGGTGGGGAGCCTACAATGAGCAGTTCTTC.

The rearrangement joins TRBV6-5 to TRBJ2-1; 11 positions agree with TRBD1. The CDR3 contains 17 residues. In germline, CDR1 is MNHEY, CDR2 SVGAGI. The V segment lost 4 bases and the J segment 4 bases; nucleotides outside the gene matches: 9. CDR3 coding DNA: TGTGCCAGCAGTTTAATGCCCGGGACAGGGGGGTACAATGAGCAGTTCTTC. This codes for CASSLMPGTGGYNEQFF.

This sequence joins TRBV11-2 and TRBJ2-3, with TRBD2 as a possible D gene (6 bases). The germline CDR1 and CDR2 sequences are SGHAT and FQNNGV. The V and J ends lost 3 bases and 7 bases respectively, with 17 bases between them. The CDR3 runs 15 residues. The CDR3 sequence is CASSLWRGEGNTQYF. CDR3 DNA sequence: TGTGCCAGCAGCTTGTGGCGGGGCGAGGGGAATACGCAGTATTTT.

This clonotype was found many times. The rearrangement joins TRBV5-1 to TRBJ2-1, with unresolved D. The germline V gene has CDR1 SGHRS and CDR2 YFSETQ. Trimming cost V 0 bases and J 8 bases, with 9 bases left between them. This CDR3 has 13 residues. Written as DNA, the CDR3 is TGCGCCAGCAGCTTGGATGTGGGCCATGAGCAGTTCTTC. Its translation is CASSLDVGHEQFF.

This clonotype showed up just a few times. This chain uses TRBV5-1 with TRBJ2-4, with no clear D. Trimming shortened V by 4 bases and J by 3 bases, and 11 bases separated the two germline ends. The CDR3 runs to 14 residues. CDR1 and CDR2 from the germline V gene are SGHRS and YFSETQ. The DNA for the CDR3 is TGCGCCAGCAGCGTCATTGACGGCAAAAACATTCAGTACTTC. It is translated as CASSVIDGKNIQYF.

V usage is TRBV6-2 or TRBV6-3 and J usage is TRBJ2-7; TRBD1 aligns across 7 bases. CDR1 and CDR2 (germline): MNHEY, SVGEGT. The CDR3 totals 15 residues. J lost 3 bases, V lost 0 bases, and 5 bases had no gene match. The chain's CDR3 is CASSYSLGQFYEQYF. The CDR3 DNA is TGTGCCAGCAGTTACTCGTTGGGACAGTTCTACGAGCAGTACTTC.

The gene calls are TRBV11-2 and TRBJ2-6; D gene ambiguous. This CDR3 has 16 residues. Per the germline V gene, CDR1 is SGHAT and CDR2 is FQNNGV. Trimming stripped 6 bases from V and 0 bases from J, with 12 bases between. CDR3 loop: CASSPSRASGANVLTF. The DNA for the CDR3 is TGTGCCAGCAGTCCTTCCCGGGCCTCTGGGGCCAACGTCCTGACTTTC. Supplemented by reference TRBV11-2 and TRBJ2-6, the full variable domain reads EAGVAQSPRYKIIEKRQSVAFWCNPISGHATLYWYQQILGQGPKLLIQFQNNGVVDDSQLPKDRFSAERLKGVDSTLKIQPAKLEDSAVYLCASSPSRASGANVLTFGAGSRLTVL.

This sequence joins TRBV7-3 and TRBJ2-3; D ambiguous. Germline CDR1 is SGHTA and CDR2 is FQGTGA. Trimming shortened V by 1 base and J by 0 bases, and 14 bases separated the two germline ends. The CDR3 has 17 residues. CDR3 nucleotide sequence: TGTGCCAGCAGCTTAAACGGGCGAAACCCTAGCACAGATACGCAGTATTTT. Translated, it gives CASSLNGRNPSTDTQYF.

The rearrangement uses TRBV9 and TRBJ2-5; TRBD1 aligns across 7 bases. CDR1 and CDR2 from the germline V gene are SGDLS and YYNGEE. The CDR3 is made up of 13 amino acids. Germline trimming cut 2 bases from V and 4 bases from J; bases unmatched to any gene: 2. The CDR3 spells CASSVTGVETQYF. The CDR3 nucleotides are TGTGCCAGCAGCGTCACAGGGGTAGAGACCCAGTACTTC.

The chain employs TRBV6-5 and TRBJ2-3, with 7 bases matching TRBD2. Trimming at V came to 9 bases and at J to 4 bases, leaving 7 bases not matched to a gene. Looked up from germline, CDR1 is MNHEY and CDR2 is SVGAGI. This CDR3 has 13 residues. CDR3 sequence (DNA): TGTGCCAGTGGACCGGGGGGAGCAGATACGCAGTATTTT. It specifies CASGPGGADTQYF.

This clonotype was observed a few times. CDR3 nucleotides: TGTGCCAGCAGTGTGGGACAGGGGGCAAATCAGCCCCAGCATTTT. Protein product: CASSVGQGANQPQHF. The V gene is TRBV12-3 or TRBV12-4, the J gene TRBJ1-5; TRBD1 matches at 12 bases. V lost 5 bases, J lost 4 bases, and 3 bases stayed unmatched. The CDR3 runs 15 residues.

The chain is built from TRBV4-3 and TRBJ1-1, with D possibly being TRBD1 (5 bases). Trimming shortened V by 3 bases and J by 5 bases, and 28 bases separated the two germline ends. The CDR3 loop spans 19 amino acids. The germline V gene encodes CDR1 LGHNA and CDR2 YSLEER. CDR3 residues: CASSHRLRDWGPQATEAFF. CDR3 bases: TGCGCCAGCAGCCACCGTCTGAGAGATTGGGGACCTCAGGCTACTGAAGCTTTCTTT.

This clonotype is a singleton in its sample. V and J are TRBV2 and TRBJ2-4, with 9 bases that match TRBD1. V lost 6 bases and J lost 1; bases outside the gene matches: 10. CDR3 length equals 17 residues. In germline, CDR1 is SNHLY, CDR2 FYNNEI. Here the CDR3 DNA reads TGTGCCAGCAGGCCCCTCGGGACAGGGTGGGCCAAAAACATTCAGTACTTC. Translation: CASRPLGTGWAKNIQYF.

The chain uses TRBV7-9 and TRBJ2-7; D is possibly TRBD1 (6 bases). The CDR3 has 14 residues. Per germline, CDR1 SEHNR and CDR2 FQNEAQ (reference sequence). The V end was cut by 5 bases, the J end by 0 bases, with 11 bases between. CDR3 sequence: CASSQDRDSYEQYV. The CDR3 DNA reads TGTGCCAGCAGCCAGGACAGAGACTCCTACGAGCAGTACGTC.

Many counts were recorded for this clonotype. V and J are TRBV5-1 and TRBJ2-1; 7 nucleotides match TRBD2. Germline CDR1 SGHRS, CDR2 YFSETQ. The CDR3 extends over 15 amino acids. The V gene end was trimmed by 6 bases and the J gene end by 2 bases; junction bases not matched to a gene: 8. The CDR3 region has the DNA TGCGCCAGCACCCTGGGGGGGAGTCCCTACAATGAGCAGTTCTTC. Translation: CASTLGGSPYNEQFF.

A few counts support this clonotype. This chain links TRBV10-3 with TRBJ2-5; D unresolved. Germline V gives CDR1 ENHRY, CDR2 SYGVKD. With 6 bases removed from V and 1 base from J, the gap between germline ends came to 6 bases. This CDR3 spans 12 amino acids. The CDR3 nucleotides are TGTGCCATCAGGGGTGGCCAAGAGACCCAGTACTTC. It specifies CAIRGGQETQYF.

This clonotype turned up a few times. V is TRBV7-6 and J is TRBJ2-1; D is ambiguous. V lost 4 bases and J lost 9, with 19 bases in between. The length of the CDR3 is 15 residues. Germline V gene sequence: CDR1 SGHVS, CDR2 FNYEAQ. The CDR3 spells CASSSLTRAAAEQFF. CDR3 nucleotides: TGTGCCAGCAGCTCCCTGACTCGGGCGGCGGCTGAGCAGTTCTTC.

At least ten counts were recorded for this clonotype. The chain recombines TRBV10-2 with TRBJ1-2; TRBD1 might be the D (5 bases). CDR3 size: 15 residues. V dropped 4 bases and J dropped 7 bases, with 19 bases sitting between them. Germline values: CDR1 WSHSY, CDR2 SAAADI. The CDR3 spells CASSGPIGTLGGYTF. DNA for the CDR3: TGCGCCAGCAGTGGCCCGATCGGGACTCTAGGTGGCTACACCTTC.

The J gene is TRBJ1-4, the V gene TRBV20-1; perhaps TRBD1 as D (5 bases). The length of the CDR3 is 13 residues. V dropped 6 bases and J dropped 4 bases, with 12 bases sitting between them. The germline CDR1 and CDR2 sequences are DFQATT and SNEGSKA (reference sequence). CDR3 residues: CSAWAGINEKLFF. In DNA form, the CDR3 reads TGCAGTGCGTGGGCAGGGATTAATGAAAAACTGTTTTTT.

About this clonotype itself: A junction end diverges from the germline sequence, so it may reflect a read error. The rearrangement links TRBV12-3 or TRBV12-4 to TRBJ2-7; 7 nucleotides agree with TRBD2. This CDR3 region has 11 residues. This CDR3 reads CASSSRGERYF. CDR3 nucleotides: TGTGCCAGCAGTTCCCGGGGGGAGCGGTACTTC.

This clonotype was detected many times. This chain uses TRBV27 with TRBJ1-3; D not resolved. V was clipped by 4 bases and J by 2 bases, with 6 bases between them. There are 13 residues in the CDR3. The germline CDR1 and CDR2 sequences are MNHEY and SMNVEV (reference sequence). CDR3 bases: TGTGCCAGCAGTTCGGGCGCTGGAAACACCATATATTTT. Translated, it gives CASSSGAGNTIYF.

In its sample, this clonotype was seen a few times. For the CDR3, the DNA is TGTGCCAGCAGCCCTCGGCCGGGAGGTTGGGAGACCCAGTACTTC. Translating it yields CASSPRPGGWETQYF. V is TRBV7-9 and J is TRBJ2-5; 7 bases align to TRBD2. CDR1 SEHNR and CDR2 FQNEAQ come from the germline V gene (reference sequence). The CDR3 is made up of 15 amino acids. The trim removed 5 bases at V and 5 bases at J, leaving 11 bases unmatched.

This clonotype was observed a few times. V gene TRBV5-1 combines with J gene TRBJ2-2; the D gene is possibly TRBD1 (6 bases). Germline assignment: CDR1 SGHRS and CDR2 YFSETQ. Trimming cost V 5 bases and J 5 bases, with 19 bases left between them. The CDR3 extends over 16 amino acids. For the CDR3, the DNA is TGCGCCAGCAGTTTTGTAGGGACAATATATACCGGGGAGCTGTTTTTT. Its translation: CASSFVGTIYTGELFF.